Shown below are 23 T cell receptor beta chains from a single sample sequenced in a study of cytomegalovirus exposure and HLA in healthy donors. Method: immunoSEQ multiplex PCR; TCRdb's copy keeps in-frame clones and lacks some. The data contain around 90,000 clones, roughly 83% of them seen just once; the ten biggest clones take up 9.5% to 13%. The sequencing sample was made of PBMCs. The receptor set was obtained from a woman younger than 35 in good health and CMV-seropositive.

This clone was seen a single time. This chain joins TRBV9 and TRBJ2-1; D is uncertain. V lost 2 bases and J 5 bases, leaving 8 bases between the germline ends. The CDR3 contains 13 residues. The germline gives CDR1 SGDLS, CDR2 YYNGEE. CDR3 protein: CASSVRWDNEQFF. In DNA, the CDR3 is TGTGCCAGCAGCGTGAGGTGGGACAATGAGCAGTTCTTC. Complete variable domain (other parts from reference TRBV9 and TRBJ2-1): DSGVTQTPKHLITATGQRVTLRCSPRSGDLSVYWYQQSLDQGLQFLIQYYNGEERAKGNILERFSAQQFPDLHSELNLSSLELGDSALYFCASSVRWDNEQFFGPGTRLTVL.

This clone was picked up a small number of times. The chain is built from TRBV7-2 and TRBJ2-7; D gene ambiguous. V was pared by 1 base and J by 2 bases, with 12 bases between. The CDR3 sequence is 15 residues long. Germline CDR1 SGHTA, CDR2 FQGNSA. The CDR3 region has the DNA TGTGCCAGCAGCTTAGGAGGCTCGCAGCCCTACGAGCAGTACTTC. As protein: CASSLGGSQPYEQYF. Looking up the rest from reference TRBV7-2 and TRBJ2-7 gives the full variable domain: GAGVSQSPSNKVTEKGKDVELRCDPISGHTALYWYRQSLGQGLEFLIYFQGNSAPDKSGLPSDRFSAERTGGSVSTLTIQRTQQEDSAVYLCASSLGGSQPYEQYFGPGTRLTVT.

CDR3 bases: TGTGCCAGCAGCTTCGGAACCGGGGTTGGGGTGATCGGGGAGCTGTTTTTT. Translated: CASSFGTGVGVIGELFF. This chain joins TRBV5-6 and TRBJ2-2; the D gene is possibly TRBD2 (5 bases). The germline CDR1 and CDR2 sequences are SGHDT and YYEEEE. The V end was cut by 2 bases, the J end by 7 bases, with 21 bases between. The CDR3 totals 17 residues.

For the CDR3, the DNA is TGTGCCAGCAGTTACGGGGGGAGGATGAAGGCTTTCTTT. Protein product: CASSYGGRMKAFF. The chain uses TRBV6-5 and TRBJ1-1; tentatively, D is TRBD1 (5 bases). Between the trimmed V and J ends, which lost 2 bases and 11 bases, there was a span of 15 bases. The length of the CDR3 is 13 residues. Germline CDR1 and CDR2: MNHEY and SVGAGI.

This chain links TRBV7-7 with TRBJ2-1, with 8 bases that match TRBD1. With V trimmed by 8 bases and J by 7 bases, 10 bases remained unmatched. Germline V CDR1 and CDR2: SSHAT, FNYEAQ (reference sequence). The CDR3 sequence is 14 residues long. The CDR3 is CASAPGQGYNEQFF. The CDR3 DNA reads TGTGCCAGCGCCCCCGGACAGGGCTATAATGAGCAGTTCTTC.

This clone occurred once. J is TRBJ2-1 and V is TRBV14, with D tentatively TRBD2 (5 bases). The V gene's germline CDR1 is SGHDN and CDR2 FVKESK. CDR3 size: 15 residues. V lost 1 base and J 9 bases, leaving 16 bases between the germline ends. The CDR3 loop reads CASSQVLMGSGEQFF. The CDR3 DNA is TGTGCCAGCAGCCAAGTGTTGATGGGGAGCGGTGAGCAGTTCTTC.

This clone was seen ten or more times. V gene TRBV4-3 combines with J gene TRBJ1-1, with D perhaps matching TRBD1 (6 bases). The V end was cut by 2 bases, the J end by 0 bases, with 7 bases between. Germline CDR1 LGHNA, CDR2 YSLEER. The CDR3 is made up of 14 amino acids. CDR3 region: CASSQRDMNTEAFF. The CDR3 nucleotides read TGCGCCAGCAGCCAAAGGGACATGAACACTGAAGCTTTCTTT.

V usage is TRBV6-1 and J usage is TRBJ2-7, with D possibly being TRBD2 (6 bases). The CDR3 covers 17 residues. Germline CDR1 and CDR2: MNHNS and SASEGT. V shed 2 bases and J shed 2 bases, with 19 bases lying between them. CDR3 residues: CASSEWGGGRGPYEQYF. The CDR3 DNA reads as TGTGCCAGCAGTGAATGGGGTGGAGGGCGGGGACCCTACGAGCAGTACTTC.

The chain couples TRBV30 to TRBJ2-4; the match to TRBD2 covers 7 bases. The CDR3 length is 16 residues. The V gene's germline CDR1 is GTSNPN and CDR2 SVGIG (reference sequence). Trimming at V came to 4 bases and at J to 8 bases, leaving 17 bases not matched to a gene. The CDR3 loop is CAWMDPLLGEGDIQYF. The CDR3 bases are TGTGCCTGGATGGATCCCTTGTTAGGGGAGGGAGACATTCAGTACTTC.

The CDR3 protein is CASRAGNRGGGYTF. In DNA form, the CDR3 reads TGTGCCAGCAGGGCGGGCAACAGGGGGGGAGGCTACACCTTC. This chain connects TRBV7-2 to TRBJ1-2, with 8 nucleotides matching TRBD1. Per germline, CDR1 SGHTA and CDR2 FQGNSA. There are 14 residues in the CDR3. V trimming: 6 bases; J trimming: 8 bases; junction bases outside the gene matches: 11.

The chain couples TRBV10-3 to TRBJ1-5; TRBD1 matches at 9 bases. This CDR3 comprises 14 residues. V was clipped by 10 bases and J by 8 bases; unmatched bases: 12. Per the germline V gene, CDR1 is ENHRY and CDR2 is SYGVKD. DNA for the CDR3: TGTGCCACCGCCCCGGACAGGGGTTTGAAGCCCCAGCATTTT. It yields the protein CATAPDRGLKPQHF.

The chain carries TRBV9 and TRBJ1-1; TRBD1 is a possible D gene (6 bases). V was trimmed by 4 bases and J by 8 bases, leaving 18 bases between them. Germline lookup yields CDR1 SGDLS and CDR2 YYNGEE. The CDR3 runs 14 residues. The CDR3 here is CASSIYTGTAEAFF. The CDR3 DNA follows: TGTGCCAGCAGCATCTACACAGGGACCGCCGAAGCTTTCTTT.

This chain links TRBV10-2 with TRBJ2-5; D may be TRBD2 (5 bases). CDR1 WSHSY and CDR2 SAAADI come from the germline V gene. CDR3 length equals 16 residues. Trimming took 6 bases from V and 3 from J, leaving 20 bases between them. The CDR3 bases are TGCGCCAGCAGAGGGAATGTGGCGGCGGGCGAAGAGACCCAGTACTTC. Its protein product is CASRGNVAAGEETQYF.

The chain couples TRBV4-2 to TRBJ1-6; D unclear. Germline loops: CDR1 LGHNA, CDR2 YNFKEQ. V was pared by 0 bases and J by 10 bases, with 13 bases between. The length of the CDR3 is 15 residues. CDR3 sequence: CASSQDGEPESPLHF. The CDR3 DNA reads TGTGCCAGCAGCCAAGATGGAGAGCCAGAGTCACCCCTCCACTTT.

The CDR3 region has the DNA TGTGCCAGCAGTGGGGGACAGGGGGCCGATGAGCAGTTCTTC. It codes for CASSGGQGADEQFF. V gene TRBV2 combines with J gene TRBJ2-1, with 12 nucleotides matching TRBD1. After removal of 4 bases from V and 8 bases from J, the junction contained 3 bases not matched to a gene. The germline CDR1 and CDR2 sequences are SNHLY and FYNNEI. The CDR3 has 14 residues.

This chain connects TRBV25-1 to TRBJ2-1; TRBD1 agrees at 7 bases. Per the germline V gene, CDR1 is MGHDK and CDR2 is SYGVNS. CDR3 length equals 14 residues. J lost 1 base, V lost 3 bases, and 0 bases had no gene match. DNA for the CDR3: TGTGCCAGCAGTGAGGGACAGTCCTACAATGAGCAGTTCTTC. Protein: CASSEGQSYNEQFF.

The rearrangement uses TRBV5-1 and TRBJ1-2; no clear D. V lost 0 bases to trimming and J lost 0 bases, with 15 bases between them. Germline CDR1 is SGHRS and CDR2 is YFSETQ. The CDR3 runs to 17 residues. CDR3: CASSLAQDSQTNYGYTF. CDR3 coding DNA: TGCGCCAGCAGCTTGGCCCAGGACTCCCAAACTAACTATGGCTACACCTTC.

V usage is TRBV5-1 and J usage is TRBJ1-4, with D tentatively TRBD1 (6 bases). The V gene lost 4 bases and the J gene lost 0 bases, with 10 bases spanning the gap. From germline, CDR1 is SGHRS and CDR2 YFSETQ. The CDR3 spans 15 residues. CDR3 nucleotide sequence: TGCGCCAGCAGCGGGGACATCCCAACTAATGAAAAACTGTTTTTT. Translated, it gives CASSGDIPTNEKLFF.

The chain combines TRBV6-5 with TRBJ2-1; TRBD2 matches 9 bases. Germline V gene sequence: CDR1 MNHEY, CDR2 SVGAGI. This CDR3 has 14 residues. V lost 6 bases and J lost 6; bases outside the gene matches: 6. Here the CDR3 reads CASRAGLASNEQFF. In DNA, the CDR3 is TGTGCCAGCAGGGCGGGACTAGCTTCCAATGAGCAGTTCTTC.

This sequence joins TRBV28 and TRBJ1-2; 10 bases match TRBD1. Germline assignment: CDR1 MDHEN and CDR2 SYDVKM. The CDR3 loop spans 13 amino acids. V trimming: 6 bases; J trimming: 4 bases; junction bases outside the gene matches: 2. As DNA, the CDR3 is TGTGCCAGCAGATGGACAGGGGGCTATGGCTACACCTTC. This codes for CASRWTGGYGYTF.

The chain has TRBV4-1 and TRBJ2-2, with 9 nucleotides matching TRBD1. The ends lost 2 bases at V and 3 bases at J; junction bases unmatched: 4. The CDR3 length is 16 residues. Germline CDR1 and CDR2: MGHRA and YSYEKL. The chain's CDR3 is CASSQPGQGYTGELFF. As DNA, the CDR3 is TGCGCCAGCAGCCAACCGGGACAGGGTTACACCGGGGAGCTGTTTTTT.

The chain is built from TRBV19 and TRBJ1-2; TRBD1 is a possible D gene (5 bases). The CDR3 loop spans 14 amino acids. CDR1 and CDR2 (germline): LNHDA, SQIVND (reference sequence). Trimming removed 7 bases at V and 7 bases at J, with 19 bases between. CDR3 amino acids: CASTGADQTGGYTF. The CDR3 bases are TGTGCCAGTACTGGGGCGGACCAGACGGGTGGCTACACCTTC.

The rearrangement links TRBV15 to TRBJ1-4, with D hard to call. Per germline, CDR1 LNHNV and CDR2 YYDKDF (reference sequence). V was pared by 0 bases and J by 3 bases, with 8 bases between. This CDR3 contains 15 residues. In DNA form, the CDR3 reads TGTGCCACCAGCAGAGATACGAGCCCTAATGAAAAACTGTTTTTT. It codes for CATSRDTSPNEKLFF.